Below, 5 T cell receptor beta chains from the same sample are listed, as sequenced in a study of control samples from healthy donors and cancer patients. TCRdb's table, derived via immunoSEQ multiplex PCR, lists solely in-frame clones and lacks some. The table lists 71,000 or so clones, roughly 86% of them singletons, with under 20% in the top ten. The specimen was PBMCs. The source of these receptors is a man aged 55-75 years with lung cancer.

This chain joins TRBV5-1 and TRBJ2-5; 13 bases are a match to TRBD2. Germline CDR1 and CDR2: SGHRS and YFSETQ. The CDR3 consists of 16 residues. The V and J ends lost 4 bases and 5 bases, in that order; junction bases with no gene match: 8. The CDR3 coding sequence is TGCGCCAGCAGCCCCTGGACTAGCGGGGGTGGGGAGACCCAGTACTTC. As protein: CASSPWTSGGGETQYF.

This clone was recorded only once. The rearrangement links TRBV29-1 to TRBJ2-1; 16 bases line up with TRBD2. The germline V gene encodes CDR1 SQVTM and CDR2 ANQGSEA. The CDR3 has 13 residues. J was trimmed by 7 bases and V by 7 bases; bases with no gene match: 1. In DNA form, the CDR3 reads TGCAGCGCGGGACTAGCGGGGGGGAATGAGCAGTTCTTC. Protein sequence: CSAGLAGGNEQFF.

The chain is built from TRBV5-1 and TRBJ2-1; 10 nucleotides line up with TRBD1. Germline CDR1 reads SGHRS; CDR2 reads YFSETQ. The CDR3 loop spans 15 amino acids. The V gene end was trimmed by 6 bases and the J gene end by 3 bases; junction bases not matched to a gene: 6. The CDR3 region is CASKLGQGGYNEQFF. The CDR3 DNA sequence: TGCGCCAGCAAACTCGGACAGGGGGGCTACAATGAGCAGTTCTTC.

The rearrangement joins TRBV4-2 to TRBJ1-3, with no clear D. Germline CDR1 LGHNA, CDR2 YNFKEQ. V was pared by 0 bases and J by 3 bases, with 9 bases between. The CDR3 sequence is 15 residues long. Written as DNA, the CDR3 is TGTGCCAGCAGCCAAGACGGTTCTTATGGAAACACCATATATTTT. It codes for CASSQDGSYGNTIYF.

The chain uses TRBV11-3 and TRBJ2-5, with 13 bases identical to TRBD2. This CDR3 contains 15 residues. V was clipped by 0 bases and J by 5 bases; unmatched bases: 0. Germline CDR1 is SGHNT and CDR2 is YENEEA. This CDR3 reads CASSLEGLAGETQYF. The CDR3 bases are TGTGCCAGCAGCTTAGAGGGACTAGCGGGGGAGACCCAGTACTTC.